This record covers a single TCR beta chain. The antigen is unknown. The data stem from a study of T cell responses to AZD1222 COVID-19 vaccine. About the research overall: Second-dose groups at about 4 or about 12 weeks were pooled.

Here immunoSEQ multiplex PCR was the method, and the copy in TCRdb shows in-frame clones only, minus some. The table lists roughly 120,000 clones, roughly 90% of them singletons. The germline gives CDR1 SNHLY, CDR2 FYNNEI. J was trimmed by 7 bases and V by 5 bases; bases with no gene match: 8. The CDR3 contains 13 residues. Study results and limitations: A reported finding is that nearly half of spike-specific TCRs target unmutated variant regions. Mapped onto spike, vaccine-associated CD4 TCRs spanned it and were dominant at 160-218 and 743-854. Donors were mostly white British, more females; clonal diversity possibly underestimated.

This sequence joins TRBV2 and TRBJ2-7; the match to TRBD1 covers 7 bases. This clonotype was sampled from an adult in good health. Sequences were derived from peripheral blood, sampled on day 0 of AZD1222 vaccination. This CDR3 is CASSSRQGKEQYV. CDR3 bases: TGTGCCAGCAGTTCCCGACAGGGCAAAGAGCAGTACGTC.